These 23 T cell receptor beta chains were sequenced from one sample in a study of shared clonotypes between healthy human individuals. The protocol was immunoSEQ multiplex PCR, while the TCRdb copy is restricted to in-frame clones and leaves out a portion. The sample has hundreds of thousands of clones, around 96% seen once. Sequenced input: naive CD4+ T cells sorted from blood. Sample subset: CD45RA+ positively selected. The receptors here all came from a woman in her twenties or thirties in good health.

V and J are TRBV10-2 and TRBJ2-2; TRBD2 matches at 7 bases. The CDR3 has 15 amino acids. Germline lookup yields CDR1 WSHSY and CDR2 SAAADI. V shed 6 bases and J 0 bases; nucleotides not matched to a gene: 4. CDR3 DNA sequence: TGCGCCAGCAGGATAGCGGGTACGAACACCGGGGAGCTGTTTTTT. Residues: CASRIAGTNTGELFF.

A few counts support this clone. V and J are TRBV6-1 and TRBJ1-3; possible D gene TRBD1, 5 bases. Trimming took 2 bases from V and 1 from J, leaving 12 bases between them. CDR3 size: 16 residues. Germline V gene sequence: CDR1 MNHNS, CDR2 SASEGT. The CDR3 is CASSEQPGMSGNTIYF. In DNA, the CDR3 is TGTGCCAGCAGTGAACAGCCAGGGATGTCTGGAAACACCATATATTTT.

The rearrangement links TRBV28 to TRBJ2-7; D perhaps matches TRBD2 (5 bases). The germline V gene has CDR1 MDHEN and CDR2 SYDVKM. This CDR3 is built from 15 residues. Deletions cut 5 bases from V and 0 bases from J, with 14 bases between. The CDR3 bases are TGTGCCAGCAGTCCGCGGACTCCCAGCTCCTACGAGCAGTACTTC. Translated, it gives CASSPRTPSSYEQYF.

The chain couples TRBV19 to TRBJ2-5, with 11 nucleotides matching TRBD2. The CDR3 covers 15 residues. Trimming took 3 bases from V and 4 from J; bases not matched to a gene: 4. Germline CDR1 and CDR2: LNHDA and SQIVND (reference sequence). CDR3 amino acids: CASSILLAGGETQYF. CDR3 nucleotide sequence: TGTGCCAGTAGTATCTTGCTAGCGGGAGGAGAGACCCAGTACTTC.

The DNA for the CDR3 is TGTGCCAGCAGCGTAGCCCCAGAGAACACCGGGGAGCTGTTTTTT. Protein sequence: CASSVAPENTGELFF. The chain carries TRBV9 and TRBJ2-2; D is undetermined. CDR3 length: 15 residues. V dropped 0 bases and J dropped 1 base, with 7 bases sitting between them. The germline CDR1 and CDR2 sequences are SGDLS and YYNGEE.

The genes are TRBV7-8 and TRBJ1-1, with D unclear. This CDR3 is built from 15 residues. The germline V and J ends were trimmed by 5 bases and 0 bases, with 13 bases remaining between them. CDR1 SGHVS and CDR2 FQNEAQ come from the germline V gene. CDR3 in amino acids: CASSPPRFMNTEAFF. CDR3 DNA sequence: TGTGCCAGCAGCCCCCCCCGATTTATGAACACTGAAGCTTTCTTT.

The chain links TRBV2 to TRBJ2-7; weak D call: TRBD2 (5 bases). Trimming stripped 4 bases from V and 2 bases from J, with 15 bases between. The CDR3 spans 15 residues. The V gene's germline CDR1 is SNHLY and CDR2 FYNNEI. The DNA of the CDR3 is TGTGCCAGCAGTGGTCCCGGGATGAATCCCTACGAGCAGTACTTC. It encodes CASSGPGMNPYEQYF.

The V and J genes are TRBV6-5 and TRBJ1-1; possible D gene TRBD1, 5 bases. The V end was cut by 7 bases, the J end by 5 bases, with 11 bases between. CDR3 length: 12 amino acids. Germline lookup yields CDR1 MNHEY and CDR2 SVGAGI. The CDR3 coding sequence is TGTGCCAGCATTCGGCAGGGAACTGAAGCTTTCTTT. Residues: CASIRQGTEAFF.

This rearrangement joins TRBV10-2 to TRBJ2-7; D unresolved. Per germline, CDR1 WSHSY and CDR2 SAAADI. This CDR3 has 12 residues. V lost 6 bases and J 5 bases, leaving 11 bases between the germline ends. CDR3 region: CASRVGFHEQYF. For the CDR3, the DNA is TGCGCCAGCAGGGTTGGCTTCCACGAGCAGTACTTC.

The genes are TRBV28 and TRBJ2-5, with unresolved D. Between the trimmed V and J ends, which lost 2 bases and 11 bases, there was a span of 12 bases. CDR1 is MDHEN, CDR2 SYDVKM, per germline. This CDR3 spans 12 amino acids. The CDR3 spells CASSLIAQSQYF. In DNA form, the CDR3 reads TGTGCCAGCAGTTTAATCGCCCAGTCACAGTACTTC.

This clone is a singleton in its sample. This chain connects TRBV19 to TRBJ2-5, with a tentative D call TRBD2 (5 bases). Trimming stripped 6 bases from V and 3 bases from J, with 8 bases between. The CDR3 has 12 residues. Per the germline V gene, CDR1 is LNHDA and CDR2 is SQIVND (reference sequence). The CDR3 sequence is CASRDLKETQYF. The CDR3, as DNA: TGTGCCAGTAGGGACTTGAAAGAGACCCAGTACTTC.

The rearrangement links TRBV15 to TRBJ2-2; D might be TRBD1 (6 bases). This CDR3 has 16 amino acids. V was trimmed by 1 base and J by 3 bases, leaving 12 bases between them. Germline CDR1 and CDR2: LNHNV and YYDKDF (reference sequence). The CDR3 nucleotides read TGTGCCACCAGCAGAGGTGGGGGCTCGGACACCGGGGAGCTGTTTTTT. Its protein is CATSRGGGSDTGELFF.

This chain uses TRBV2 with TRBJ2-6; D is undetermined. This CDR3 comprises 13 residues. Trimming removed 11 bases from V and 4 bases from J, with 12 bases in between. The V gene's germline CDR1 is SNHLY and CDR2 FYNNEI. The DNA of the CDR3 is TGTGCCCGAAGCCGTCCCGGGGCCAACGTCCTGACTTTC. This sequence encodes CARSRPGANVLTF.

The J gene is TRBJ1-5, the V gene TRBV19, with D perhaps matching TRBD1 (6 bases). This CDR3 has 16 amino acids. The V gene lost 4 bases and the J gene lost 6 bases, with 19 bases spanning the gap. Germline V gene lookup returns CDR1 LNHDA and CDR2 SQIVND (reference sequence). CDR3: CASSNHRARSGQPQHF. The DNA for the CDR3 is TGTGCCAGTAGTAACCACAGGGCCCGGAGCGGTCAGCCCCAGCATTTT.

The chain has TRBV18 and TRBJ1-1; the D gene is possibly TRBD1 (5 bases). V was clipped by 3 bases and J by 7 bases, with 15 bases between them. In germline, CDR1 is KGHSH, CDR2 LQKENI. This CDR3 has 14 residues. CDR3 sequence: CASSPIRSGNEAFF. In DNA form, the CDR3 reads TGTGCCAGCTCACCCATCAGGTCAGGGAATGAAGCTTTCTTT.

V gene TRBV7-9 combines with J gene TRBJ2-7; a weak D match, TRBD2 (6 bases). Germline V gives CDR1 SEHNR, CDR2 FQNEAQ (reference sequence). The CDR3 has 15 residues. With 4 bases removed from V and 4 bases from J, the gap between germline ends came to 17 bases. The CDR3, as DNA: TGTGCCAGCAGCTACCTCAGCGGGTCTTCATACGAGCAGTACTTC. This translates into CASSYLSGSSYEQYF.

V gene TRBV6-5 combines with J gene TRBJ2-3; D unclear. V gave up 0 bases and J gave up 5 bases, with 9 bases separating them. CDR3 size: 14 residues. The V gene's germline CDR1 is MNHEY and CDR2 SVGAGI. This chain's CDR3 is CASSYSFPIDTQYF. As DNA, the CDR3 is TGTGCCAGCAGTTACTCTTTCCCGATAGATACGCAGTATTTT.

The gene calls are TRBV2 and TRBJ2-1; a possible D gene is TRBD1 (5 bases). Per germline, CDR1 SNHLY and CDR2 FYNNEI. The CDR3 totals 14 residues. V lost 4 bases to trimming and J lost 3 bases, with 10 bases between them. CDR3 loop: CASSAGRVYNEQFF. CDR3 sequence (DNA): TGTGCCAGCAGTGCTGGCAGGGTCTACAATGAGCAGTTCTTC.

This clone was found once. In nucleotides, the CDR3 is TGTGCCAGCAGCCCGCGACTGATGAACACTGAAGCTTTCTTT. Its protein product is CASSPRLMNTEAFF. The chain recombines TRBV5-5 with TRBJ1-1; D not certain. Trimming left V 4 bases short and J 0 bases short, with 10 bases between. Germline V gives CDR1 SGHKS, CDR2 YYEKEE (reference sequence). This CDR3 has 14 amino acids.

This clone was seen just once. This chain uses TRBV7-9 with TRBJ2-5; D is perhaps TRBD2 (6 bases). The germline V gene has CDR1 SEHNR and CDR2 FQNEAQ (reference sequence). Trimming took 3 bases from V and 3 from J, leaving 26 bases between them. The CDR3 runs to 19 residues. The CDR3 loop is CASSFFGGTGKYPKETQYF. DNA of the CDR3: TGTGCCAGCAGCTTCTTCGGCGGGACCGGGAAATACCCGAAAGAGACCCAGTACTTC.

CDR3 residues: CASSEEGLGRYEQYF. In DNA form, the CDR3 reads TGTGCCAGCAGTGAAGAGGGGCTAGGACGCTACGAGCAGTACTTC. The V call is TRBV2, the J call TRBJ2-7, with TRBD1 as a possible D gene (5 bases). The CDR3 is 15 amino acids. Germline lookup yields CDR1 SNHLY and CDR2 FYNNEI. V was cut by 1 base and J by 3 bases, with 13 bases left in between.

The sample holds one count of this clone. The V gene is TRBV10-3, the J gene TRBJ1-1; D unclear. Germline CDR1 reads ENHRY; CDR2 reads SYGVKD. With 11 bases removed from V and 5 bases from J, the gap between germline ends came to 18 bases. This CDR3 comprises 13 residues. In nucleotides, the CDR3 is TGTGCCTCCCACTATGAGAGGAGAACTGAAGCTTTCTTT. This codes for CASHYERRTEAFF.

The rearrangement uses TRBV6-5 and TRBJ2-7; TRBD1 matches at 8 bases. This CDR3 is 12 amino acids long. Unmatched junction bases numbered 3, after V lost 5 bases and J lost 6 bases. Germline CDR1 and CDR2: MNHEY and SVGAGI. The DNA of the CDR3 is TGTGCCAGCAGTCTCACAGGGGGCGAGCAGTACTTC. It encodes CASSLTGGEQYF.